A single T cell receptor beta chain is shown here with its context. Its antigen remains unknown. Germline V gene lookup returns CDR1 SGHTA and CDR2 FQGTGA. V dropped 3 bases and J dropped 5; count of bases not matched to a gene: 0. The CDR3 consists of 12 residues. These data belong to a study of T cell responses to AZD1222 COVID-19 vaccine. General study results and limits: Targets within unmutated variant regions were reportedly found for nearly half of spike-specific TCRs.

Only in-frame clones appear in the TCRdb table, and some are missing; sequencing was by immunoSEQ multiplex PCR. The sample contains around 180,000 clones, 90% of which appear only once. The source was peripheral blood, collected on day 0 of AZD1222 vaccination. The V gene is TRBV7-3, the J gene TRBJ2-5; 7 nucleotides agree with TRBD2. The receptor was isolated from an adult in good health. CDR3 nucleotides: TGTGCCAGCAGCTTCGGGGGGGAGACCCAGTACTTC. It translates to CASSFGGETQYF.